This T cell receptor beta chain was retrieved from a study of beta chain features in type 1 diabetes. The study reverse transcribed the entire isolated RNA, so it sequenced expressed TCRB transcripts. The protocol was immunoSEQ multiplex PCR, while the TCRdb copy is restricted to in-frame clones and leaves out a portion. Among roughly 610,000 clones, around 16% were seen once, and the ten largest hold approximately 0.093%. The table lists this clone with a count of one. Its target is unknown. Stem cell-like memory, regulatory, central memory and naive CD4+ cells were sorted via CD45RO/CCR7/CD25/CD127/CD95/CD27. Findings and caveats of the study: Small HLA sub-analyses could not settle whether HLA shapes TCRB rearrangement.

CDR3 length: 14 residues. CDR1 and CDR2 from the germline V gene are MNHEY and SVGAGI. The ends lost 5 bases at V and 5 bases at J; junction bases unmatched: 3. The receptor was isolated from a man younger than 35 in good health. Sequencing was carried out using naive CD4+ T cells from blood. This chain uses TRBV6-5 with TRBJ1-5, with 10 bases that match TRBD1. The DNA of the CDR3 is TGTGCCAGCAGTCCCGGGACAGGGGATCAGCCCCAGCATTTT. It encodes CASSPGTGDQPQHF.